The source of this T cell receptor beta chain is a study of OX40 agonist ivuxolimab in advanced cancers. Regarding the study in general: Ivuxolimab was a fully human IgG2 agonistic monoclonal antibody targeting the costimulatory receptor OX40 (CD134). Intravenous ivuxolimab was administered to patients every 2 weeks at six dose levels: 0.01, 0.1, 0.3, 1.5, 3 and 10 mg/kg. Among the roughly 50 dose-escalation patients, about 19 had hepatocellular carcinoma, some 15 melanoma, 9 renal cell carcinoma and 9 head and neck cancer. In the dose-escalation cohort, approximately 82% of patients were male, and the mean age was around 65 years with a range of roughly 20 to 80. Prior anti-PD-1, anti-PD-L1 or anti-CTLA-4 therapy was permitted, and checkpoint inhibitors had been received by about 44% of dose-escalation patients. Three dose-escalation patients achieved partial responses, one with hepatocellular carcinoma and two with cutaneous melanoma. The purpose of peripheral TCRbeta sequencing was to test whether ivuxolimab changed TCR sequence diversity and led to clonal T-cell expansion. The monotherapy dose-escalation portion (N = 52 patients) of the phase I ivuxolimab trial is reported in the paper. What the authors observed across the whole study: Low levels of normalized T-cell clonal expansion were also seen in some patients who did not respond. At doses of 0.1 to 3.0 mg/kg, clonal expansion of both CD4+ and CD8+ T cells in blood was seen between baseline and week 6. Antigen specificity was not determined for the clonally expanded peripheral T cells. Partial responders in the 0.1-3.0 mg/kg groups had among the lowest normalized peripheral clonal expansion, especially among CD8+ T cells. After ivuxolimab, expanded clones were on average more numerous among CD8+ T cells than among CD4+ T cells.

The trial excluded patients who had a history of autoimmune disease or were on systemic immunosuppression. Peripheral blood for TCR sequencing was collected from all dose cohorts at baseline, on cycle 4 day 1, and on cycle 7 day 1. The samples were taken from a phase I, first-in-human, multicenter, open-label dose-escalation trial of ivuxolimab. Adults with locally advanced or metastatic melanoma, renal cell, hepatocellular, or head and neck squamous cell carcinoma were enrolled in the trial. Before TCR sequencing, CD4+ T cells and CD8+ T cells were sorted from peripheral blood as separate populations. With regard to this clone: Its cognate antigen has yet to be identified. No much larger clone exists at a distance of one base, and base qualities are not known.

Genomic DNA was extracted from sorted cells for sequencing of the TCRbeta CDR3 region. TCRbeta CDR3 regions were sequenced using the immunoSEQ Assay. This immuneACCESS table, as held by TCRdb, lists in-frame sequences with V and J called but not all clones. Of the missing ones, under half trace to an unresolved V gene in checked studies; the others have no known cause. For this sample the table gives about 64,000 clones, of which 85% to 90% were detected only once. The ten largest clones add up to 13% to 15% of the sample. The CDR3 runs 12 residues from the cysteine to the phenylalanine. Only the CDR3 portion is preserved as DNA: 36 bases, with reading frame beginning at the first base. V loses 5 bases, J loses 2 bases, and the germline ends lie 9 bases apart. Reading the germline V gene (reference sequence) gives CDR1 GTSNPN and CDR2 SVGIG.

The sequence derives from an adult with an advanced solid tumor such as melanoma, head and neck, liver or kidney cancer. Sequenced material: CD4+ or CD8+ T cells sorted from blood, taken in a trial of the OX40 agonist ivuxolimab. The chain is made from TRBV30 and TRBJ1-1; a weak D assignment points to TRBD1 (6 bases agree). The nucleotides are TGTGCCTGGGAGACAGGAAACACTGAAGCTTTCTTT. Its coded protein is CAWETGNTEAFF.